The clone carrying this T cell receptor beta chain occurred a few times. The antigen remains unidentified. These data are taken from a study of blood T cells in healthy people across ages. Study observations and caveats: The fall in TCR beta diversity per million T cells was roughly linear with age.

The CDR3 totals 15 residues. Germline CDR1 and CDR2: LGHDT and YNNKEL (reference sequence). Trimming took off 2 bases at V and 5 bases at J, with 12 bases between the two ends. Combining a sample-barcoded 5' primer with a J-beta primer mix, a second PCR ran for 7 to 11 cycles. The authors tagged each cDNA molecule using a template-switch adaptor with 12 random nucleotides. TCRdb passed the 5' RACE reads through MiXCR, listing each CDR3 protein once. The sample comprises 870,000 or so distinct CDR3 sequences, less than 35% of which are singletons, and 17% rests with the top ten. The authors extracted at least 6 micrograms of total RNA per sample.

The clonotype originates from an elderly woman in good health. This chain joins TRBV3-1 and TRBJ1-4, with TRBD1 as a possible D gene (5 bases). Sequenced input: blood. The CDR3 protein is CASSQYGGANEKLFF. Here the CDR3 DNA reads TGTGCCAGCAGCCAATATGGAGGGGCCAATGAAAAACTGTTTTTT.